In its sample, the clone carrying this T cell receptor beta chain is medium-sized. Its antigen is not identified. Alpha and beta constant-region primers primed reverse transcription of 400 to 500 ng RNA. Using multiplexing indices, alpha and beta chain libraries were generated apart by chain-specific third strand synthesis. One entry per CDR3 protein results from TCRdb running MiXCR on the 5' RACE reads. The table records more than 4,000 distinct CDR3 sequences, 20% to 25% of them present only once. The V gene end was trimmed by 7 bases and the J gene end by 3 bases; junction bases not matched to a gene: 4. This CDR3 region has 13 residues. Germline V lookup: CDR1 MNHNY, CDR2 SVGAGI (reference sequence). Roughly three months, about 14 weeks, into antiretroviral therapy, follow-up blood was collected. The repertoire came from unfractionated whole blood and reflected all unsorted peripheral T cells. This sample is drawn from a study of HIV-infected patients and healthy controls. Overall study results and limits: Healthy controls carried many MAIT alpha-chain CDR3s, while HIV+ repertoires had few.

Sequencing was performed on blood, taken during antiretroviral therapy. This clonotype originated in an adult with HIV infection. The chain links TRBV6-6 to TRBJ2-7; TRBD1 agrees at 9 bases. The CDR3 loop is CASIATGGYEQYF. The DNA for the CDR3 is TGTGCCAGCATCGCGACAGGGGGCTACGAGCAGTACTTC.